Below, 4 T cell receptor beta chains from the same sample are listed, as sequenced in a study of long-term antiretroviral therapy in people with HIV. Runs used v3.0 of the immunoSEQ assay and were done at survey level. Assay: immunoSEQ multiplex PCR; the TCRdb copy retains only in-frame clones and omits some. The sample lists around 26,000 clones, about 80% occurring once. The source was unsorted PBMCs, collected 1.1 years before starting antiretroviral therapy. The source of these receptors is a woman in her thirties or forties with HIV.

The chain is built from TRBV5-1 and TRBJ1-2; D remains ambiguous. Trimming shortened V by 4 bases and J by 8 bases, and 15 bases separated the two germline ends. CDR3 length: 13 residues. Germline V CDR1 and CDR2: SGHRS, YFSETQ. CDR3 sequence (DNA): TGCGCCAGCAGCCTGGCGGGATCGGAAGGCTACACCTTC. It encodes CASSLAGSEGYTF.

This clone occurred a few times. V gene TRBV11-2 combines with J gene TRBJ2-7; TRBD2 is a possible D gene (6 bases). The CDR3 is made up of 11 amino acids. V gave up 0 bases and J gave up 12 bases, with 9 bases separating them. Per the germline V gene, CDR1 is SGHAT and CDR2 is FQNNGV. The DNA of the CDR3 is TGTGCCAGCAGCTTAGAGGGGCGGGGGTACTTC. Protein product: CASSLEGRGYF.

This CDR3 is CASSFDASYEQYF. CDR3 in DNA: TGTGCCAGCAGCTTTGACGCCTCCTACGAGCAGTACTTC. The gene calls are TRBV7-9 and TRBJ2-7, with D uncertain. The length of the CDR3 is 13 residues. Germline V gene data show CDR1 as SEHNR and CDR2 as FQNEAQ (reference sequence). The ends were cut back, 3 bases at V and 0 bases at J, with 6 bases in the middle.

The J gene is TRBJ1-1, the V gene TRBV20-1, with D maybe TRBD1 (5 bases). V lost 6 bases and J 6 bases, leaving 11 bases between the germline ends. Germline assignment: CDR1 DFQATT and CDR2 SNEGSKA (reference sequence). This CDR3 comprises 11 residues. The CDR3 sequence is CSAPRAAEAFF. In nucleotides, the CDR3 is TGCAGTGCACCCAGGGCCGCTGAAGCTTTCTTT.